Detailed here is one T cell receptor beta chain. The target antigen is unknown. Every one of the patients relapsed after autologous stem cell transplantation (brentuximab vedotin exposure was variable). Each best response was a complete response, a partial response or progressive disease. V lost 7 bases, J lost 1 base, and 4 bases stayed unmatched. From germline, CDR1 is SGHNT and CDR2 YYREEE (reference sequence). CDR3 length: 13 residues. Generated by immunoSEQ multiplex PCR, the TCRdb table keeps only in-frame clones and is missing some. Counted here are approximately 89,000 clones, over 70% occurring once; the ten biggest clones make up more than 10%. This specimen comes from a study of PD-1 blockade in classical Hodgkin lymphoma. Broader study findings: Complete responders started with a diversity level that resembled newly diagnosed patients at baseline.

The sequences come from peripheral blood mononuclear cells (PBMCs), collected at baseline. The chain couples TRBV5-4 to TRBJ2-5; 7 bases are shared with TRBD1. The receptor was isolated from a human donor with classical Hodgkin lymphoma. This CDR3 is CASGGQLQETQYF. Written as DNA, the CDR3 is TGTGCCAGCGGGGGACAGCTCCAAGAGACCCAGTACTTC.